The 20 T cell receptor beta chains below come from one sample, sequenced in a study of blood T cell repertoires in COVID-19. TCRdb keeps only in-frame clones here, not all; method: immunoSEQ multiplex PCR. The table has 70,000 or so clones, about nine tenths seen once. The sample was peripheral blood. Every receptor here comes from a woman older than 75 with active or convalescent COVID-19.

The rearrangement uses TRBV12-3 or TRBV12-4 and TRBJ1-1; D perhaps matches TRBD1 (5 bases). Trimming shortened V by 6 bases and J by 9 bases, and 17 bases separated the two germline ends. There are 13 residues in the CDR3. The CDR3 loop reads CASSQEAQGKAFF. CDR3 in DNA: TGTGCCAGCAGCCAAGAAGCTCAGGGCAAAGCTTTCTTT.

In the case of this clone: The junction does not match germline at one end; this may be a read error. V is TRBV7-7 and J is TRBJ2-7; D is undetermined. This CDR3 is built from 14 residues. CDR1 SSHAT and CDR2 FNYEAQ come from the germline V gene (reference sequence). DNA for the CDR3: TGTGCTAGCAGCTTAGACGGCAGGTCCTACGAGCAGTACTTC. Protein: CASSLDGRSYEQYF.

This chain uses TRBV6-5 with TRBJ2-3, with a weak D call TRBD2 (6 bases). Germline loops: CDR1 MNHEY, CDR2 SVGAGI. Trimming stripped 5 bases from V and 4 bases from J, with 16 bases between. CDR3 length equals 15 residues. In DNA form, the CDR3 reads TGTGCCAGCAGTAACGTCGGGGGTTGGCCAGATACGCAGTATTTT. Its translation: CASSNVGGWPDTQYF.

This clone appeared a single time. The CDR3 sequence is CASSLCRQGLMNTEAFF. CDR3 sequence (DNA): TGTGCCAGCAGCTTGTGTCGCCAGGGGCTAATGAACACTGAAGCTTTCTTT. The gene calls are TRBV5-7 and TRBJ1-1; D perhaps matches TRBD1 (6 bases). TRBV5-7 has ORF status, its function being uncertain. The CDR3 runs to 17 residues. The ends were cut back, 1 base at V and 0 bases at J, with 16 bases in the middle.

V gene TRBV7-8 combines with J gene TRBJ1-5; 10 bases match TRBD1. The germline V gene has CDR1 SGHVS and CDR2 FQNEAQ. V lost 7 bases to trimming and J lost 4 bases; unmatched junction nucleotides: 7. The CDR3 covers 15 residues. CDR3 DNA sequence: TGTGCCAGCACCCCAGACAGGGGGCTAAATCAGCCCCAGCATTTT. Translated: CASTPDRGLNQPQHF. The complete variable domain, with remaining parts taken from reference TRBV7-8 and TRBJ1-5, reads GAGVSQSPRYKVAKRGQDVALRCDPISGHVSLFWYQQALGQGPEFLTYFQNEAQLDKSGLPSDRFFAERPEGSVSTLKIQRTQQEDSAVYLCASTPDRGLNQPQHFGDGTRLSIL.

The chain joins TRBV19 to TRBJ1-5; TRBD1 matches 8 bases. This CDR3 region has 14 residues. Germline V CDR1 and CDR2: LNHDA, SQIVND (reference sequence). V shed 4 bases and J 7 bases; nucleotides not matched to a gene: 6. The CDR3 region has the DNA TGTGCCAGTAGTACGACAGGGGAGGGCCAGCCCCAGCATTTT. Translated, it gives CASSTTGEGQPQHF.

This chain uses TRBV5-1 with TRBJ2-1; 7 bases match TRBD2. The germline V gene has CDR1 SGHRS and CDR2 YFSETQ. With V trimmed by 6 bases and J by 0 bases, 9 bases remained unmatched. The CDR3 has 16 amino acids. The CDR3 DNA is TGCGCCAGCAAGGGAAGCGGGGTCAACTCCTACAATGAGCAGTTCTTC. Residues: CASKGSGVNSYNEQFF.

Only one count was recorded for this clone. The chain is built from TRBV3-1 (or the pseudogene TRBV3-2) and TRBJ1-1; a possible D gene is TRBD1 (5 bases). The CDR3 has 13 amino acids. Germline assignment: CDR1 LGHDT and CDR2 YNNKEL (reference sequence). Between the trimmed V and J ends, which lost 3 bases and 5 bases, there was a span of 10 bases. CDR3 region: CASSHIRQTEAFF. CDR3 coding DNA: TGTGCCAGCAGCCATATAAGACAGACTGAAGCTTTCTTT.

This chain connects TRBV20-1 to TRBJ2-7, with D maybe TRBD2 (5 bases). The CDR3 is 13 residues long. Trimming left V 3 bases short and J 3 bases short, with 12 bases between. In germline, CDR1 is DFQATT, CDR2 SNEGSKA (reference sequence). CDR3 region: CSASDSGVYEQYF. CDR3 DNA: TGCAGTGCTAGTGACTCCGGGGTCTACGAGCAGTACTTC.

This chain uses TRBV19 with TRBJ2-6, with 9 bases that match TRBD1. The ends lost 5 bases at V and 2 bases at J; junction bases unmatched: 7. The CDR3 has 17 residues. Germline assignment: CDR1 LNHDA and CDR2 SQIVND (reference sequence). CDR3 nucleotides: TGTGCCAGTAGTTTTTCCGGGACAGGGACTGGGGCCAACGTCCTGACTTTC. It translates to CASSFSGTGTGANVLTF.

This clone was counted between two and nine times. V gene TRBV28 combines with J gene TRBJ1-2; TRBD1 might be the D (6 bases). V was clipped by 10 bases and J by 5 bases, with 20 bases between them. CDR1 is MDHEN, CDR2 SYDVKM, per germline. The length of the CDR3 is 14 residues. The CDR3 DNA reads TGTGCCACCACAGCAGGGGAACAGGGATATGGCTACACCTTC. Translation gives CATTAGEQGYGYTF.

This chain joins TRBV6-5 and TRBJ1-4, with TRBD1 matching over 7 bases. With 5 bases clipped from V and 8 bases from J, the junction kept 8 bases outside the gene matches. The germline gives CDR1 MNHEY, CDR2 SVGAGI. This CDR3 has 14 amino acids. The CDR3 coding sequence is TGTGCCAGCAGTCAATCAGGGGGTGTCGAAAAACTGTTTTTT. This sequence encodes CASSQSGGVEKLFF.

This clone is a singleton in its sample. V and J are TRBV10-2 and TRBJ2-2; the D gene is possibly TRBD2 (6 bases). Germline loops: CDR1 WSHSY, CDR2 SAAADI. This CDR3 comprises 14 residues. V was clipped by 3 bases and J by 4 bases, with 9 bases between them. The CDR3 is CASSEVGGTGELFF. The CDR3 DNA is TGCGCCAGCAGTGAAGTCGGGGGCACCGGGGAGCTGTTTTTT.

The V call is TRBV2, the J call TRBJ2-7; TRBD2 matches at 7 bases. Trimming took 0 bases from V and 4 from J; bases not matched to a gene: 9. The CDR3 sequence is 16 residues long. The germline CDR1 and CDR2 sequences are SNHLY and FYNNEI. The CDR3 loop is CASSEARFGGLYEQYF. The CDR3 DNA follows: TGTGCCAGCAGTGAAGCCCGATTCGGGGGGTTGTACGAGCAGTACTTC.

This sequence joins TRBV11-2 and TRBJ1-1; D remains unclear. Germline V lookup: CDR1 SGHAT, CDR2 FQNNGV. This CDR3 comprises 14 residues. Trimming removed 3 bases from V and 1 base from J, with 9 bases in between. The CDR3 nucleotides read TGTGCCAGCAGCTTTTACAGCAGGAACACTGAAGCTTTCTTT. Translating it yields CASSFYSRNTEAFF.

The J gene is TRBJ2-1, the V gene TRBV7-3, with D possibly TRBD2 on 6 matching bases. Trimming pared 5 bases from V and 5 bases from J, leaving 13 bases between. CDR1 and CDR2 from the germline V gene are SGHTA and FQGTGA. There are 14 residues in the CDR3. The CDR3 here is CASSPSAGNNEQFF. In DNA, the CDR3 is TGTGCCAGCAGCCCTAGCGCGGGCAACAATGAGCAGTTCTTC.

The chain employs TRBV30 and TRBJ2-1; TRBD2 matches at 12 bases. The V gene end was trimmed by 5 bases and the J gene end by 6 bases; junction bases not matched to a gene: 2. The CDR3 covers 13 residues. Germline V CDR1 and CDR2: GTSNPN, SVGIG (reference sequence). The CDR3 sequence is CAWEGLAGNEQFF. CDR3 bases: TGTGCCTGGGAGGGACTAGCGGGCAATGAGCAGTTCTTC.

The chain combines TRBV19 with TRBJ1-2; 9 positions agree with TRBD1. After removal of 7 bases from V and 7 bases from J, the junction contained 7 bases not matched to a gene. The CDR3 is made up of 13 amino acids. Germline CDR1 LNHDA, CDR2 SQIVND (reference sequence). The CDR3 here is CASKRDRVVGYTF. CDR3 in DNA: TGTGCCAGTAAAAGGGACAGGGTAGTTGGCTACACCTTC.

The CDR3 DNA follows: TGCAGCGCCACACAGGGGGGTACTGAAGCTTTCTTT. Translated, it gives CSATQGGTEAFF. V usage is TRBV29-1 and J usage is TRBJ1-1; TRBD1 matches 8 bases. V trimming: 7 bases; J trimming: 5 bases; junction bases outside the gene matches: 6. Germline assignment: CDR1 SQVTM and CDR2 ANQGSEA. The CDR3 runs to 12 residues.

The chain has TRBV11-1 and TRBJ2-1; D is undetermined. V was trimmed by 1 base and J by 0 bases, leaving 10 bases between them. This CDR3 has 16 amino acids. Germline V CDR1 and CDR2: SGHAT, FQDESV (reference sequence). CDR3 sequence (DNA): TGTGCCAGCAGCTTAGTTCCCGGTAGCTCCTACAATGAGCAGTTCTTC. This translates into CASSLVPGSSYNEQFF.